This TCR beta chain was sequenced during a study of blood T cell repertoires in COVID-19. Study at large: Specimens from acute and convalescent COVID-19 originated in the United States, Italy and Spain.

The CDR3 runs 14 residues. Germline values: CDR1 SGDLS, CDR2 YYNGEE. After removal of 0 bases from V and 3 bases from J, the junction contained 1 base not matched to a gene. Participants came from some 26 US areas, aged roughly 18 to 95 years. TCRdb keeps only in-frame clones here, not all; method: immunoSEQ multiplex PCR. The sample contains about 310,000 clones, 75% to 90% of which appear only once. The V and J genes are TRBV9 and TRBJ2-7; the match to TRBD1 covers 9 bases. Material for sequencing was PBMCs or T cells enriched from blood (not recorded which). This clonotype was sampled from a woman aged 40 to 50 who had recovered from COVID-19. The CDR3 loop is CASSVGGQGYEQYF. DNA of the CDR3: TGTGCCAGCAGCGTAGGGGGACAGGGCTACGAGCAGTACTTC.